These 23 T cell receptor beta chains were all obtained from the same sample, sequenced in a study of HIV-infected patients and healthy controls. cDNA was made from approximately 500 ng RNA using alpha and beta constant primers. Separate chain-specific third strand synthesis with multiplexing indices produced the alpha and beta libraries. TCRdb analysed the 5' RACE reads with MiXCR anew, one entry per CDR3 protein. The profile shows about 14,000 distinct CDR3 sequences, around 10% of them singletons. Roughly three months, about 14 weeks, into antiretroviral therapy, follow-up blood was collected. The repertoire came from unfractionated whole blood and reflected all unsorted peripheral T cells. Source: blood, taken during antiretroviral therapy. The receptor set was obtained from an adult with HIV infection. The donor label of this sample is uncertain.

This clonotype was detected many times. The J gene is TRBJ2-3, the V gene TRBV3-1; 9 positions match TRBD2. This CDR3 is 15 amino acids long. Trimming cost V 1 base and J 6 bases; bases outside gene matches: 5. Looked up from germline, CDR1 is LGHDT and CDR2 is YNNKEL (reference sequence). The CDR3 loop reads CASSQAVAGADTQYF. CDR3 nucleotide sequence: TGTGCCAGCAGCCAAGCCGTAGCGGGAGCCGATACGCAGTATTTT.

The chain couples TRBV29-1 to TRBJ2-7, with 7 bases lining up with TRBD1. J was trimmed by 0 bases and V by 7 bases; bases with no gene match: 9. This CDR3 comprises 14 residues. CDR1 and CDR2 (germline): SQVTM, ANQGSEA. CDR3 in amino acids: CSAHRDSISYEQYF. CDR3 bases: TGCAGCGCTCACCGGGACAGCATCTCCTACGAGCAGTACTTC.

This clonotype has only a few counts. The chain carries TRBV19 and TRBJ2-2; 11 bases are a match to TRBD2. Losses at the gene ends were 3 bases for V and 2 bases for J; bases not matched to a gene: 8. Germline loops: CDR1 LNHDA, CDR2 SQIVND (reference sequence). This CDR3 comprises 18 residues. Here the CDR3 reads CASSIIVSGRANTGELFF. For the CDR3, the DNA is TGTGCCAGTAGTATCATCGTTAGCGGGAGGGCCAACACCGGGGAGCTGTTTTTT.

This clonotype showed up many times. This chain uses TRBV7-8 with TRBJ1-5; 8 bases map to TRBD1. This CDR3 has 14 residues. The J segment lost 6 bases and the V segment lost 4 bases, leaving 5 bases of the junction unmatched. Germline V gene lookup returns CDR1 SGHVS and CDR2 FQNEAQ. As DNA, the CDR3 is TGTGCCAGCAGCTCGGTCAGGGGGCTTCAGCCCCAGCATTTT. It encodes CASSSVRGLQPQHF.

By share of the sample, this clonotype is medium-sized (0.01 to 0.1%). This chain links TRBV18 with TRBJ2-5; D perhaps matches TRBD1 (6 bases). V was shortened by 5 bases and J by 2 bases, with 12 bases between the two germline ends. The CDR3 covers 14 residues. Germline V gene lookup returns CDR1 KGHSH and CDR2 LQKENI. Here the CDR3 reads CASSEWTAQETQYF. The CDR3 DNA is TGTGCCAGCTCAGAATGGACAGCACAAGAGACCCAGTACTTC.

The sample holds many counts of this clonotype. This sequence joins TRBV5-5 and TRBJ2-3, with 8 positions matching TRBD2. V lost 4 bases and J lost 5; bases outside the gene matches: 9. This CDR3 region has 15 residues. Germline V CDR1 and CDR2: SGHKS, YYEKEE (reference sequence). CDR3 DNA: TGTGCCAGCAGCCGAAATCCAGCGGGGGAAGATACGCAGTATTTT. Its translation: CASSRNPAGEDTQYF.

This clonotype turned up a few times. This chain links TRBV20-1 with TRBJ2-7; 8 nucleotides align to TRBD2. CDR3 length: 14 amino acids. CDR1 DFQATT and CDR2 SNEGSKA come from the germline V gene (reference sequence). V lost 3 bases and J lost 3; bases outside the gene matches: 7. The CDR3 here is CSASKGLVGYEQYF. In DNA, the CDR3 is TGCAGTGCTAGTAAGGGACTAGTAGGCTACGAGCAGTACTTC.

This clonotype came up many times. The chain is built from TRBV12-3 or TRBV12-4 and TRBJ2-7; 8 bases line up with TRBD1. V was pared by 8 bases and J by 0 bases, with 9 bases of the junction left unmatched. The CDR3 runs 15 residues. This chain's CDR3 is CASAGRTGSSYEQYF. Here the CDR3 DNA reads TGTGCCAGCGCAGGACGGACAGGGAGCTCCTACGAGCAGTACTTC.

This clonotype occurred many times. The CDR3 loop is CASSYPGLAGYEQYF. DNA of the CDR3: TGTGCCAGCAGTTATCCGGGACTAGCGGGTTACGAGCAGTACTTC. V is TRBV6-5 and J is TRBJ2-7; 12 bases align to TRBD2. Germline V lookup: CDR1 MNHEY, CDR2 SVGAGI. The CDR3 has 15 residues. V dropped 3 bases and J dropped 4; count of bases not matched to a gene: 4.

This clonotype occurred a few times. This rearrangement joins TRBV5-6 to TRBJ1-4; D unclear. Between the trimmed V and J ends, which lost 0 bases and 3 bases, there was a span of 9 bases. The CDR3 runs 15 residues. CDR1 SGHDT and CDR2 YYEEEE come from the germline V gene. Here the CDR3 reads CASSLEWEANEKLFF. The CDR3, as DNA: TGTGCCAGCAGCTTGGAGTGGGAAGCTAATGAAAAACTGTTTTTT. The variable domain in full, completed from reference TRBV5-6 and TRBJ1-4, reads DAGVTQSPTHLIKTRGQQVTLRCSPKSGHDTVSWYQQALGQGPQFIFQYYEEEERQRGNFPDRFSGHQFPNYSSELNVNALLLGDSALYLCASSLEWEANEKLFFGSGTQLSVL.

This clonotype appeared many times. The rearrangement uses TRBV4-1 and TRBJ1-6, with 7 nucleotides matching TRBD1. The germline V gene has CDR1 MGHRA and CDR2 YSYEKL. Germline trimming cut 0 bases from V and 0 bases from J; bases unmatched to any gene: 5. The CDR3 is made up of 18 amino acids. CDR3 residues: CASSQDRGQSSYNSPLHF. DNA of the CDR3: TGCGCCAGCAGCCAAGATAGGGGACAGAGCTCCTATAATTCACCCCTCCACTTT.

This clonotype was observed at least ten times. The chain couples TRBV7-3 to TRBJ2-7; no reliable D call. Germline CDR1 and CDR2: SGHTA and FQGTGA. The CDR3 runs 14 residues. V was cut by 1 base and J by 0 bases, with 7 bases left in between. The CDR3 DNA is TGTGCCAGCAGCTTAAATGCGAACTCCTACGAGCAGTACTTC. This codes for CASSLNANSYEQYF.

In this sample, this clonotype turned up many times. The chain recombines TRBV3-1 with TRBJ2-7; weak D call: TRBD2 (5 bases). The CDR3 is made up of 13 amino acids. Germline values: CDR1 LGHDT, CDR2 YNNKEL (reference sequence). Deletions cut 5 bases from V and 9 bases from J, with 17 bases between. CDR3 coding DNA: TGTGCCAGCAGCTCCCAGAGGGAAAGCAGGCAGTACTTC. This encodes CASSSQRESRQYF.

This clonotype was seen repeatedly, ten times or more. The chain has TRBV4-2 and TRBJ2-3; maybe TRBD2 (6 bases). Looked up from germline, CDR1 is LGHNA and CDR2 is YNFKEQ. V lost 0 bases and J 0 bases, leaving 10 bases between the germline ends. This CDR3 spans 16 amino acids. CDR3 DNA sequence: TGTGCCAGCAGCCAAGATTGGGGGGAGAGCACAGATACGCAGTATTTT. Translating gives CASSQDWGESTDTQYF.

This clonotype appeared many times. The genes are TRBV7-2 and TRBJ2-3; the D gene could be TRBD1 or TRBD2 (6 bases each). There are 16 residues in the CDR3. The germline gives CDR1 SGHTA, CDR2 FQGNSA. With 2 bases removed from V and 3 bases from J, the gap between germline ends came to 15 bases. This CDR3 is CASSLSGATLTDTQYF. The DNA for the CDR3 is TGTGCCAGCAGCTTATCGGGGGCCACCTTAACAGATACGCAGTATTTT.

This clonotype was found many times. The chain carries TRBV3-1 and TRBJ2-5; 8 bases fit TRBD1. J was trimmed by 4 bases and V by 2 bases; bases with no gene match: 3. This CDR3 is built from 14 residues. Germline assignment: CDR1 LGHDT and CDR2 YNNKEL (reference sequence). The CDR3 nucleotides are TGTGCCAGCAGCCAACAGACAGGGGCAGAGACCCAGTACTTC. It specifies CASSQQTGAETQYF.

This clonotype occurred a few times. The chain joins TRBV6-1 to TRBJ2-5; TRBD2 matches 11 bases. With 6 bases clipped from V and 1 base from J, the junction kept 4 bases outside the gene matches. The germline V gene has CDR1 MNHNS and CDR2 SASEGT. CDR3 length: 15 residues. CDR3 loop: CASRNTSGGQETQYF. The CDR3 DNA follows: TGTGCCAGCAGAAATACTAGCGGGGGCCAAGAGACCCAGTACTTC.

This clonotype occurred a few times. V is TRBV3-1 and J is TRBJ2-5; 9 bases match TRBD2. Germline V lookup: CDR1 LGHDT, CDR2 YNNKEL (reference sequence). The trim removed 1 base at V and 0 bases at J, leaving 3 bases unmatched. This CDR3 comprises 16 residues. CDR3 in DNA: TGTGCCAGCAGCCAAGTAGCGGGGGAGTACCAAGAGACCCAGTACTTC. It codes for CASSQVAGEYQETQYF.

The V and J genes are TRBV13 and TRBJ2-7; D may correspond to TRBD1 or TRBD2 (5 bases each). The CDR3 is made up of 14 amino acids. V was pared by 5 bases and J by 7 bases, with 18 bases between. Germline assignment: CDR1 PRHDT and CDR2 FYEKMQ (reference sequence). CDR3 loop: CASSIWGARREQYF. Written as DNA, the CDR3 is TGTGCCAGCAGCATTTGGGGCGCTCGGAGGGAGCAGTACTTC.

The rearrangement joins TRBV12-3 or TRBV12-4 to TRBJ2-5; 11 bases are a match to TRBD2. The CDR3 has 18 residues. Trimming removed 5 bases from V and 5 bases from J; junction bases left unmatched: 16. CDR3 DNA: TGTGCCAGCAGTAACCACCCCCAACTAGCGGGAGCGAGCGAGACCCAGTACTTC. Its protein is CASSNHPQLAGASETQYF.

This clonotype was observed many times. The V call is TRBV5-1, the J call TRBJ2-3; D not resolved. Germline CDR1 and CDR2: SGHRS and YFSETQ. The V end lost 2 bases, the J end lost 3 bases, and 13 bases lay between the germline ends. CDR3 size: 15 residues. The CDR3 DNA follows: TGCGCCAGCAGCTTAATAGCACACCCTACAGATACGCAGTATTTT. It translates to CASSLIAHPTDTQYF. Together with reference TRBV5-1 and TRBJ2-3, the CDR3 gives the full variable domain: KAGVTQTPRYLIKTRGQQVTLSCSPISGHRSVSWYQQTPGQGLQFLFEYFSETQRNKGNFPGRFSGRQFSNSRSEMNVSTLELGDSALYLCASSLIAHPTDTQYFGPGTRLTVL.

This clonotype has a handful of counts. The chain combines TRBV29-1 with TRBJ2-7, with TRBD2 as a possible D gene (6 bases). Germline-derived CDR1 and CDR2 are SQVTM and ANQGSEA. The CDR3 is 14 amino acids. The ends were cut back, 2 bases at V and 2 bases at J, with 13 bases in the middle. The CDR3 loop is CSVESPGTPYEQYF. CDR3 DNA sequence: TGCAGCGTTGAATCCCCCGGGACTCCCTACGAGCAGTACTTC.

The genes are TRBV7-9 and TRBJ2-7; no clear D. The CDR3 consists of 14 residues. Looked up from germline, CDR1 is SEHNR and CDR2 is FQNEAQ (reference sequence). The ends were cut back, 0 bases at V and 5 bases at J, with 11 bases in the middle. CDR3 sequence: CASSLAGTIHEQYF. Written as DNA, the CDR3 is TGTGCCAGCAGCTTAGCGGGAACCATTCACGAGCAGTACTTC.